Below are 19 T cell receptor beta chains sequenced from a single sample in a study of cytomegalovirus exposure and HLA in healthy donors. The PCR contained 60 Vbeta and 13 Jbeta primers. TCRdb's table, derived via immunoSEQ multiplex PCR, lists solely in-frame clones and lacks some. The table has roughly 55,000 clones, 77% seen once. Source material: PBMCs. The receptors stem from a female donor in good health and CMV-seronegative.

V gene TRBV7-2 combines with J gene TRBJ2-5; D remains ambiguous. The V and J ends lost 3 bases and 2 bases respectively, with 7 bases between them. The CDR3 contains 13 residues. In germline, CDR1 is SGHTA, CDR2 FQGNSA. This CDR3 reads CASSFGHQETQYF. The CDR3, as DNA: TGTGCCAGCAGCTTTGGCCATCAAGAGACCCAGTACTTC.

The rearrangement uses TRBV27 and TRBJ2-1; the match to TRBD2 covers 14 bases. CDR3 length equals 16 residues. Per the germline V gene, CDR1 is MNHEY and CDR2 is SMNVEV (reference sequence). Trimming took 5 bases from V and 6 from J; bases not matched to a gene: 6. The CDR3 region has the DNA TGTGCCAGCAGTCACCTGACTAGCGGGGGGGTCAATGAGCAGTTCTTC. Translation: CASSHLTSGGVNEQFF.

The genes are TRBV7-2 and TRBJ1-2, with 9 bases that match TRBD1. CDR1 and CDR2 (germline): SGHTA, FQGNSA. The V and J ends lost 1 base and 2 bases, in that order; junction bases with no gene match: 11. This CDR3 has 18 amino acids. This chain's CDR3 is CASSLVGMNRGRNYGYTF. The CDR3 DNA reads as TGTGCCAGCAGCTTAGTGGGTATGAACAGGGGGCGGAACTATGGCTACACCTTC.

This chain uses TRBV15 with TRBJ1-4; no firm D call. Germline V gene data show CDR1 as LNHNV and CDR2 as YYDKDF (reference sequence). The CDR3 contains 15 residues. With 3 bases removed from V and 0 bases from J, the gap between germline ends came to 8 bases. CDR3 nucleotide sequence: TGTGCCACCAGCAGCGGAGGAGCAACTAATGAAAAACTGTTTTTT. This encodes CATSSGGATNEKLFF.

CDR3 sequence: CASSLGARPTDTQYF. The CDR3 DNA reads as TGCGCCAGCAGCTTGGGGGCCAGGCCCACAGATACGCAGTATTTT. This chain connects TRBV5-1 to TRBJ2-3; D is unclear. The V end lost 0 bases, the J end lost 2 bases, and 10 bases lay between the germline ends. The CDR3 has 15 amino acids. Germline V lookup: CDR1 SGHRS, CDR2 YFSETQ.

This clone appeared a single time. This chain connects TRBV29-1 to TRBJ1-2, with unresolved D. The V and J ends lost 0 bases and 2 bases respectively, with 10 bases between them. The CDR3 length is 14 residues. CDR1 and CDR2 from the germline V gene are SQVTM and ANQGSEA. The CDR3 reads CSVEDDFRNYGYTF. The CDR3 DNA reads TGCAGCGTTGAAGACGACTTCCGGAACTATGGCTACACCTTC.

The chain has TRBV27 and TRBJ2-1; 9 nucleotides match TRBD2. This CDR3 has 17 amino acids. With V trimmed by 0 bases and J by 7 bases, 10 bases remained unmatched. The germline V gene encodes CDR1 MNHEY and CDR2 SMNVEV (reference sequence). The CDR3 here is CASSLSPSGAKPNEQFF. CDR3 DNA: TGTGCCAGCAGTTTATCCCCTAGCGGGGCCAAACCGAATGAGCAGTTCTTC.

This chain joins TRBV7-6 and TRBJ2-5, with 7 positions matching TRBD1. The CDR3 consists of 15 residues. Germline V gene data show CDR1 as SGHVS and CDR2 as FNYEAQ. V was pared by 4 bases and J by 3 bases, with 8 bases of the junction left unmatched. For the CDR3, the DNA is TGTGCCAGCAGCTCGTACCGGGACAGAAAAGAGACCCAGTACTTC. It translates to CASSSYRDRKETQYF.

The rearrangement links TRBV9 to TRBJ2-5, with 9 bases aligning to TRBD1. CDR3 length: 15 amino acids. Germline CDR1 is SGDLS and CDR2 is YYNGEE. The V gene end was trimmed by 4 bases and the J gene end by 4 bases; junction bases not matched to a gene: 8. The chain's CDR3 is CASSFPTGGGETQYF. CDR3 coding DNA: TGTGCCAGCAGCTTTCCGACAGGGGGGGGAGAGACCCAGTACTTC.

The chain couples TRBV29-1 to TRBJ2-1; 9 bases line up with TRBD2. The CDR3 is made up of 12 amino acids. Per germline, CDR1 SQVTM and CDR2 ANQGSEA. V trimming: 4 bases; J trimming: 7 bases; junction bases outside the gene matches: 2. The CDR3 bases are TGCAGCGTTGGTAGCGGGAGTAATGAGCAGTTCTTC. It yields the protein CSVGSGSNEQFF.

The V gene is TRBV15, the J gene TRBJ2-5; D may be TRBD1 (5 bases). Germline V CDR1 and CDR2: LNHNV, YYDKDF (reference sequence). V shed 0 bases and J shed 5 bases, with 13 bases lying between them. The CDR3 spans 15 residues. The CDR3 sequence: CATSREAQGMETQYF. The DNA of the CDR3 is TGTGCCACCAGCAGAGAAGCTCAGGGAATGGAGACCCAGTACTTC.

The chain links TRBV4-1 to TRBJ2-6; D ambiguous. This CDR3 is built from 16 residues. From germline, CDR1 is MGHRA and CDR2 YSYEKL. Trimming removed 0 bases from V and 0 bases from J, with 6 bases in between. The CDR3 DNA sequence: TGCGCCAGCAGCCAAGATGGCAGCTCTGGGGCCAACGTCCTGACTTTC. Translated, it gives CASSQDGSSGANVLTF.

V is TRBV4-3 and J is TRBJ1-2; 7 bases align to TRBD1. Germline V CDR1 and CDR2: LGHNA, YSLEER. The CDR3 extends over 14 amino acids. Germline trimming cut 3 bases from V and 4 bases from J; bases unmatched to any gene: 5. The CDR3 loop reads CASSQSRDSYGYTF. Here the CDR3 DNA reads TGCGCCAGCAGCCAGTCCCGGGACAGCTATGGCTACACCTTC.

This clone was seen more than once but under ten times. V is TRBV6-5 and J is TRBJ2-1; tentatively, D is TRBD2 (5 bases). This CDR3 contains 12 residues. Trimming shortened V by 4 bases and J by 4 bases, and 5 bases separated the two germline ends. Germline V CDR1 and CDR2: MNHEY, SVGAGI. CDR3 nucleotide sequence: TGTGCCAGCAGTTCGGGATACAATGAGCAGTTCTTC. It yields the protein CASSSGYNEQFF.

The chain employs TRBV6-1 and TRBJ2-1, with 8 bases matching TRBD2. The CDR3 length is 16 residues. V was clipped by 2 bases and J by 7 bases; unmatched bases: 10. Per germline, CDR1 MNHNS and CDR2 SASEGT. CDR3: CASSEHTGGRTNEQFF. CDR3 DNA sequence: TGTGCCAGCAGTGAACATACGGGCGGGAGGACGAATGAGCAGTTCTTC.

The genes are TRBV4-2 and TRBJ2-7; no firm D call. The CDR3 has 12 amino acids. V dropped 0 bases and J dropped 6 bases, with 6 bases sitting between them. The germline V gene has CDR1 LGHNA and CDR2 YNFKEQ. The CDR3 sequence: CASSQDASEQYF. The CDR3 DNA follows: TGTGCCAGCAGCCAAGACGCGAGCGAGCAGTACTTC.

The V gene is TRBV7-9, the J gene TRBJ2-7; possible D gene TRBD1, 6 bases. The CDR3 extends over 12 amino acids. V dropped 3 bases and J dropped 6 bases, with 9 bases sitting between them. The germline V gene has CDR1 SEHNR and CDR2 FQNEAQ (reference sequence). The CDR3 reads CASSFGGIEQYF. CDR3 coding DNA: TGTGCCAGCAGCTTTGGGGGCATCGAGCAGTACTTC. Filled out from reference TRBV7-9 and TRBJ2-7, the complete variable domain reads DTGVSQNPRHKITKRGQNVTFRCDPISEHNRLYWYRQTLGQGPEFLTYFQNEAQLEKSRLLSDRFSAERPKGSFSTLEIQRTEQGDSAMYLCASSFGGIEQYFGPGTRLTVT.

This chain connects TRBV11-2 to TRBJ2-2; 9 nucleotides agree with TRBD1. The CDR3 contains 15 residues. V lost 4 bases, J lost 4 bases, and 4 bases stayed unmatched. Germline V gene data show CDR1 as SGHAT and CDR2 as FQNNGV. The CDR3 reads CASSSNRGRTGELFF. CDR3 DNA: TGTGCCAGCAGCTCAAACAGGGGGCGCACCGGGGAGCTGTTTTTT.

The V call is TRBV2, the J call TRBJ2-5; D unresolved. Matching the DNA end better, TRBJ2-7 makes the J call doubtful. The CDR3 is made up of 15 amino acids. Per the germline V gene, CDR1 is SNHLY and CDR2 is FYNNEI. The CDR3 DNA reads as TGTGCCAGCCTTACGACAAACCCCAGCTCCTACGAGCAGTACTTC. This gives the protein CASLTTNPSSYEQYF.